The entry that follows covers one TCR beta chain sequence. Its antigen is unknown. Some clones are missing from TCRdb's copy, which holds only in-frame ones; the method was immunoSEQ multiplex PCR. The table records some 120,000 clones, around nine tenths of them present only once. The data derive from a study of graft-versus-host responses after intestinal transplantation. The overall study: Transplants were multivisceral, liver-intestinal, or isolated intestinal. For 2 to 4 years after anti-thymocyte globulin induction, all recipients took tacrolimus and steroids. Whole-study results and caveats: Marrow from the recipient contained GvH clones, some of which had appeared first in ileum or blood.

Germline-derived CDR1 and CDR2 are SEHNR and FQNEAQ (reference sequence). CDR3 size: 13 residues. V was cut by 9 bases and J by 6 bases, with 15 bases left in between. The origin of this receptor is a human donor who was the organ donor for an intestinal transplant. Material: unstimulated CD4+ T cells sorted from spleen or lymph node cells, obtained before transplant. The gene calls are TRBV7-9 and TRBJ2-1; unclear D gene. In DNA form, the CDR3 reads TGTGCCAGTATAAACTTACCTTCCAATGAGCAGTTCTTC. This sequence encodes CASINLPSNEQFF.